This T cell receptor (beta chain) came from a study of blood T cell repertoires in COVID-19. Overall study: T cells, B-cell-depleted T cells, or PBMCs supplied cDNA or gDNA.

Per the original methods: Estimated nucleated cell counts came from reference gene primer amplification. Assay: immunoSEQ multiplex PCR; the TCRdb copy retains only in-frame clones and omits some. The V and J calls and clone size come from that table; D and trimming were worked out from the DNA. The sample includes about 190,000 clones, approximately 86% of them seen just once. V lost 5 bases, J lost 1 base, and 6 bases stayed unmatched. The CDR3 is 15 amino acids. Germline loops: CDR1 MGHRA, CDR2 YSYEKL. This clonotype originated in a woman aged 25 to 45 with active or convalescent COVID-19. Sequences were obtained from peripheral blood. The gene calls are TRBV4-1 and TRBJ1-2, with 8 bases aligning to TRBD1. The CDR3 reads CASSGTGGGNYGYTF. For the CDR3, the DNA is TGCGCCAGCAGCGGAACAGGGGGTGGTAACTATGGCTACACCTTC.